This section outlines one T cell receptor beta chain sequence together with its context. This entry is derived from a study of neoadjuvant anti-PD-1 for oral cavity cancer. The table came from immunoSEQ multiplex PCR; TCRdb's copy has only in-frame clones and leaves some out. The top ten clones hold about 6.8% of a sample with approximately 12,000 clones, about 61% of them seen once. Cohort: HPV-negative, locally advanced oral cavity squamous cell carcinoma patients. This sample comprised tumor tissue, obtained before nivolumab (anti-PD-1) treatment. This clonotype originated in a person between 35 and 79 years old with oral cavity squamous cell carcinoma. The donor label of this sample is uncertain.

In DNA, the CDR3 is TGTGCCAGCCGGAAAGGTCACACTGAAGCTTTCTTT. Translated: CASRKGHTEAFF. The genes are TRBV7-8 and TRBJ1-1; D unresolved. Trimming stripped 8 bases from V and 3 bases from J, with 10 bases between. The CDR3 has 12 residues. In germline, CDR1 is SGHVS, CDR2 FQNEAQ.